A single sample is the source of the 7 T cell receptor beta chains below, sequenced in a study of T cell responses to AZD1222 COVID-19 vaccine. Assay used: immunoSEQ multiplex PCR; TCRdb lists only in-frame clones, some missing. There are approximately 150,000 clones in the sample; roughly nine tenths occur only once, and approximately 1.6% lies in the top ten. The sample was peripheral blood, taken on day 0 of AZD1222 vaccination. The origin of the receptors is an adult in good health.

The CDR3 loop is CASSKERGANTGELFF. The CDR3 bases are TGTGCCAGCAGCAAGGAACGGGGGGCGAACACCGGGGAGCTGTTTTTT. This sequence joins TRBV5-8 and TRBJ2-2, with 7 bases that match TRBD2. The CDR3 loop spans 16 amino acids. The germline V gene encodes CDR1 SGHTS and CDR2 YDEGEE. V lost 4 bases and J lost 0; bases outside the gene matches: 6.

The gene calls are TRBV15 and TRBJ1-3; no firm D call. CDR3 size: 14 residues. Germline V lookup: CDR1 LNHNV, CDR2 YYDKDF (reference sequence). V was shortened by 3 bases and J by 0 bases, with 6 bases between the two germline ends. The CDR3 here is CATSRGSSGNTIYF. In DNA, the CDR3 is TGTGCCACCAGCAGGGGAAGCTCTGGAAACACCATATATTTT. Combining the CDR3 with reference TRBV15 and TRBJ1-3 gives the whole variable domain DAMVIQNPRYQVTQFGKPVTLSCSQTLNHNVMYWYQQKSSQAPKLLFHYYDKDFNNEADTPDNFQSRRPNTSFCFLDIRSPGLGDTAMYLCATSRGSSGNTIYFGEGSWLTVV.

J is TRBJ2-3 and V is TRBV5-1; a possible D gene is TRBD1 (5 bases). The V and J ends lost 3 bases and 0 bases respectively, with 17 bases between them. Germline V CDR1 and CDR2: SGHRS, YFSETQ. The CDR3 spans 17 residues. The CDR3 sequence: CASSWDRTGASTDTQYF. The DNA of the CDR3 is TGCGCCAGCAGCTGGGATAGAACAGGAGCTAGCACAGATACGCAGTATTTT.

The V and J genes are TRBV6-4 and TRBJ2-1, with D unclear. Germline V gene lookup returns CDR1 MRHNA and CDR2 SNTAGT. V lost 3 bases and J lost 12, with 15 bases in between. This CDR3 region has 13 residues. CDR3 coding DNA: TGTGCCAGCAGTGATTACCCCACCGCGGCGCAGTTCTTC. Amino acid sequence: CASSDYPTAAQFF.

In its sample, this clone was seen once. The chain employs TRBV6-2 or TRBV6-3 and TRBJ2-1; the match to TRBD2 covers 9 bases. The CDR3 has 14 amino acids. In germline, CDR1 is MNHEY, CDR2 SVGEGT. The V and J ends lost 5 bases and 6 bases, in that order; junction bases with no gene match: 5. CDR3 coding DNA: TGTGCCAGCAGTCATAGCGGGAGAGGCAATGAGCAGTTCTTC. Amino acids: CASSHSGRGNEQFF.

The CDR3 nucleotides are TGCGCCAGCAGCTTGGGTGGGTTTGGTCAGCCCCAGCATTTT. This encodes CASSLGGFGQPQHF. The rearrangement uses TRBV5-1 and TRBJ1-5; D ambiguous. CDR1 is SGHRS, CDR2 YFSETQ, per germline. This CDR3 has 14 residues. The V gene lost 0 bases and the J gene lost 6 bases, with 10 bases spanning the gap. The whole variable domain, filled in from reference TRBV5-1 and TRBJ1-5, reads KAGVTQTPRYLIKTRGQQVTLSCSPISGHRSVSWYQQTPGQGLQFLFEYFSETQRNKGNFPGRFSGRQFSNSRSEMNVSTLELGDSALYLCASSLGGFGQPQHFGDGTRLSIL.

This chain connects TRBV6-1 to TRBJ1-2; 9 nucleotides agree with TRBD1. This CDR3 region has 15 residues. The V gene end was trimmed by 2 bases and the J gene end by 8 bases; junction bases not matched to a gene: 9. From germline, CDR1 is MNHNS and CDR2 SASEGT. The chain's CDR3 is CASSEPGQGRDGYTF. The CDR3 DNA reads TGTGCCAGCAGTGAACCGGGACAGGGAAGGGACGGCTACACCTTC.